This T cell receptor (beta chain) stems from a study of shared T cell receptors in the human thymus. Generated by immunoSEQ multiplex PCR, the TCRdb table keeps only in-frame clones and is missing some. Of under 850,000 clones detected, 88% appear once; the ten largest clones hold around 0.0099%. These data were likewise used in another study, on human thymus T cells. From that study: Donors were healthy Finnish babies undergoing corrective operations for congenital heart defects. Thymic samples were excised during corrective heart operations.

Input material: thymocytes. This receptor was taken from a boy in the first two years of life with a congenital heart defect.

The chain's CDR3 is CASSSGNTGELFF. The CDR3 DNA follows: TGTGCCAGCAGCAGCGGAAACACCGGGGAGCTGTTTTTT. V is TRBV9 and J is TRBJ2-2; weak D call: TRBD2 (5 bases). CDR3 size: 13 residues. V dropped 4 bases and J dropped 2 bases, with 6 bases sitting between them. CDR1 is SGDLS and CDR2 is YYNGEE in the germline V gene.